One and the same sample provided the 19 T cell receptor beta chains below, sequenced in a study of blood T cell repertoires in COVID-19. The assay was immunoSEQ multiplex PCR, and TCRdb's table has in-frame clones only and misses some. The sample holds more than 200,000 clones, roughly 80% seen once. The specimen was peripheral blood. Receptors originate from a man aged 55 to 69 with acute or convalescent COVID-19.

The rearrangement links TRBV12-3 or TRBV12-4 to TRBJ1-6; D gene ambiguous. V lost 3 bases and J lost 9, with 6 bases in between. The CDR3 runs 12 residues. The CDR3 region has the DNA TGTGCCAGCAGTTTGAGTAGTTCACCCCTCCACTTT. It encodes CASSLSSSPLHF.

The chain is built from TRBV6-1 and TRBJ1-2; 8 bases match TRBD1. The J segment lost 6 bases and the V segment lost 3 bases, leaving 6 bases of the junction unmatched. The CDR3 length is 14 residues. Germline CDR1 is MNHNS and CDR2 is SASEGT. As DNA, the CDR3 is TGTGCCAGCAGTGAGGACAGGGACACGGATGGCTACACCTTC. Protein: CASSEDRDTDGYTF.

In DNA form, the CDR3 reads TGTGCCAGCAGCCCTTTTTGGGGGGAGGGAAACACCATATATTTT. Amino acid sequence: CASSPFWGEGNTIYF. This chain joins TRBV6-6 and TRBJ1-3; D might be TRBD1 (5 bases). CDR1 and CDR2 (germline): MNHNY, SVGAGI (reference sequence). Trimming removed 6 bases from V and 4 bases from J, with 16 bases in between. This CDR3 has 15 amino acids.

A few counts support this clone. The CDR3 DNA reads TGTGCCAGCAGCCGACCGGAGTTTGGCTACACCTTC. It encodes CASSRPEFGYTF. The chain is built from TRBV3-1 (or the pseudogene TRBV3-2) and TRBJ1-2; D is undetermined. Germline lookup yields CDR1 LGHDT and CDR2 YNNKEL (reference sequence). The length of the CDR3 is 12 residues. V dropped 4 bases and J dropped 7 bases, with 10 bases sitting between them.

V is TRBV18 and J is TRBJ2-2; 9 bases fit TRBD1. The CDR3 has 16 amino acids. The germline V gene encodes CDR1 KGHSH and CDR2 LQKENI. The junction had 4 bases not matched to a gene; V was cut back by 3 bases and J by 2 bases. The CDR3 DNA follows: TGTGCCAGCTCACCGAAGGGACAGGGAAACACCGGGGAGCTGTTTTTT. Its translation is CASSPKGQGNTGELFF.

The chain combines TRBV12-2 with TRBJ1-1; the D call in the table, TRBD1, was not verified against the DNA. TRBV12-2 is termed a pseudogene. The length of the CDR3 is 14 residues. The CDR3 DNA sequence: TGTGCAAGTCGCTCGAAAAAAGGGGACACTGAAGCTTTCTTT. The encoded protein is CASRSKKGDTEAFF.

This clone was seen a single time. The V gene is TRBV9, the J gene TRBJ2-5; weak D call: TRBD2 (6 bases). V lost 0 bases to trimming and J lost 1 base, with 13 bases between them. The CDR3 extends over 16 amino acids. Germline CDR1 reads SGDLS; CDR2 reads YYNGEE. DNA of the CDR3: TGTGCCAGCAGCGTAGCTAGCGCCAAGCTCCAAGAGACCCAGTACTTC. Translation gives CASSVASAKLQETQYF. The complete variable domain, with remaining parts taken from reference TRBV9 and TRBJ2-5, reads DSGVTQTPKHLITATGQRVTLRCSPRSGDLSVYWYQQSLDQGLQFLIQYYNGEERAKGNILERFSAQQFPDLHSELNLSSLELGDSALYFCASSVASAKLQETQYFGPGTRLLVL.

The chain recombines TRBV11-2 with TRBJ1-2; 9 bases fit TRBD1. Per the germline V gene, CDR1 is SGHAT and CDR2 is FQNNGV. The V and J ends lost 1 base and 1 base, in that order; junction bases with no gene match: 7. This CDR3 is 17 amino acids long. This CDR3 reads CASSLVRGQGLNYGYTF. CDR3 nucleotides: TGTGCCAGCAGCTTAGTCCGGGGACAGGGACTTAACTATGGCTACACCTTC. The complete variable domain, with remaining parts taken from reference TRBV11-2 and TRBJ1-2, reads EAGVAQSPRYKIIEKRQSVAFWCNPISGHATLYWYQQILGQGPKLLIQFQNNGVVDDSQLPKDRFSAERLKGVDSTLKIQPAKLEDSAVYLCASSLVRGQGLNYGYTFGSGTRLTVV.

The chain uses TRBV18 and TRBJ2-7; D is uncertain. CDR1 and CDR2 (germline): KGHSH, LQKENI. The CDR3 covers 14 residues. Trimming shortened V by 2 bases and J by 2 bases, and 10 bases separated the two germline ends. The CDR3 spells CASSPVTAPYEQYF. CDR3 DNA: TGTGCCAGCTCACCAGTAACAGCCCCCTACGAGCAGTACTTC.

The chain joins TRBV7-9 to TRBJ2-3; 8 nucleotides match TRBD2. Trimming removed 7 bases from V and 2 bases from J; junction bases left unmatched: 14. The CDR3 loop spans 17 amino acids. The germline V gene encodes CDR1 SEHNR and CDR2 FQNEAQ (reference sequence). The DNA of the CDR3 is TGTGCCAGCACCGCCCGGGAGGGGCTAGAGACCACAGATACGCAGTATTTT. Its translation is CASTAREGLETTDTQYF.

This sequence joins TRBV30 and TRBJ1-3, with TRBD1 as a possible D gene (5 bases). The germline gives CDR1 GTSNPN, CDR2 SVGIG (reference sequence). The V end lost 3 bases, the J end lost 2 bases, and 14 bases lay between the germline ends. The CDR3 is 15 amino acids. In DNA, the CDR3 is TGTGCCTGGAGCGGTCCAGGGTCCCCTGGAAACACCATATATTTT. It is translated as CAWSGPGSPGNTIYF.

This sequence joins TRBV18 and TRBJ1-1; D is perhaps TRBD1 (6 bases). Trimming pared 2 bases from V and 4 bases from J, leaving 14 bases between. The CDR3 runs to 15 residues. Germline V lookup: CDR1 KGHSH, CDR2 LQKENI. The CDR3 loop is CASSPEGGLGTEAFF. CDR3 nucleotide sequence: TGTGCCAGCTCACCAGAGGGGGGGTTGGGCACTGAAGCTTTCTTT.

The V gene is TRBV11-1, the J gene TRBJ1-4; TRBD1 matches 7 bases. Trimming took 5 bases from V and 4 from J; bases not matched to a gene: 4. The CDR3 is made up of 14 amino acids. Germline values: CDR1 SGHAT, CDR2 FQDESV (reference sequence). CDR3 protein: CASSTTGSNEKLFF. The CDR3 DNA reads as TGTGCCAGCAGCACGACAGGGAGTAATGAAAAACTGTTTTTT. Full variable domain (outside the CDR3, taken from reference TRBV11-1 and TRBJ1-4): EAEVAQSPRYKITEKSQAVAFWCDPISGHATLYWYRQILGQGPELLVQFQDESVVDDSQLPKDRFSAERLKGVDSTLKIQPAELGDSAMYLCASSTTGSNEKLFFGSGTQLSVL.

The V call is TRBV25-1, the J call TRBJ2-1; 9 nucleotides align to TRBD2. The V segment lost 5 bases and the J segment 6 bases; nucleotides outside the gene matches: 14. The CDR3 runs 17 residues. Germline lookup yields CDR1 MGHDK and CDR2 SYGVNS. The CDR3 DNA sequence: TGTGCCAGCAGTAAACGCGGGACTAGCCGCCGAGCCAATGAGCAGTTCTTC. This encodes CASSKRGTSRRANEQFF.

The gene calls are TRBV9 and TRBJ2-3; D perhaps matches TRBD2 (6 bases). Germline V CDR1 and CDR2: SGDLS, YYNGEE. With 0 bases removed from V and 2 bases from J, the gap between germline ends came to 13 bases. This CDR3 is 16 amino acids long. The CDR3 loop is CASSVAPGLLTDTQYF. The CDR3 nucleotides are TGTGCCAGCAGCGTAGCCCCGGGACTCCTCACAGATACGCAGTATTTT.

The chain links TRBV19 to TRBJ1-1; 9 bases are a match to TRBD1. This CDR3 comprises 12 residues. The V gene's germline CDR1 is LNHDA and CDR2 SQIVND (reference sequence). Unmatched junction bases numbered 0, after V lost 6 bases and J lost 4 bases. The CDR3 DNA follows: TGTGCCAGTAGGACAGGGGGCACTGAAGCTTTCTTT. It yields the protein CASRTGGTEAFF. The entire variable domain, with the rest obtained from reference TRBV19 and TRBJ1-1, is as follows: DGGITQSPKYLFRKEGQNVTLSCEQNLNHDAMYWYRQDPGQGLRLIYYSQIVNDFQKGDIAEGYSVSREKKESFPLTVTSAQKNPTAFYLCASRTGGTEAFFGQGTRLTVV.

The rearrangement joins TRBV6-2 or TRBV6-3 to TRBJ2-1; 12 nucleotides agree with TRBD2. Trimming took 0 bases from V and 7 from J; bases not matched to a gene: 10. Germline assignment: CDR1 MNHEY and CDR2 SVGEGT. This CDR3 region has 18 residues. The CDR3 region is CASSYSGLAGGPKNEQFF. CDR3 bases: TGTGCCAGCAGTTACTCGGGTCTAGCGGGAGGGCCGAAGAATGAGCAGTTCTTC.

This clone showed up just a few times. CDR3 nucleotides: TGTGCCAGCAGTTCCCAGGGGTCGGCGGGTAACTATGGCTACACCTTC. Translating it yields CASSSQGSAGNYGYTF. The chain joins TRBV27 to TRBJ1-2; possibly TRBD1 for D (6 bases). The CDR3 loop spans 16 amino acids. With 4 bases removed from V and 1 base from J, the gap between germline ends came to 16 bases. Germline V CDR1 and CDR2: MNHEY, SMNVEV (reference sequence).

This clone has just one count. The chain couples TRBV5-6 to TRBJ2-7; TRBD2 agrees at 11 bases. CDR3 length: 15 residues. With V trimmed by 3 bases and J by 4 bases, 6 bases remained unmatched. Germline V CDR1 and CDR2: SGHDT, YYEEEE. CDR3 sequence reads: CASSSLAGGAYEQYF. CDR3 nucleotide sequence: TGTGCCAGCAGCTCCCTAGCGGGAGGCGCTTACGAGCAGTACTTC.